Here is one TCR beta chain with its context. Its cognate antigen has yet to be identified. Base qualities are missing; no much larger clone stands one base away. Libraries were constructed by the immunoSEQ multiplex PCR assay. DNA from the cultured and isolated CD4+ T cells underwent TCR beta CDR3 sequencing. The source study handled its data this way. Non-productive TCR sequences were discarded, and reads were trimmed to the CDR3 region, with only CDR3s of 7 or more amino acids retained. The MANAFEST web app was used to identify antigen-specific clonotypes by comparing expansion in peptide wells with expansion in reference cultures. For clones to be considered positive, expansion at FDR<0.05 versus reference and all other wells, an odds ratio above 5, and a frequency above 0.1% in two replicate wells were required. A clonotype was called cross-reactive if it was significantly expanded both in SARS-CoV-2 spike wells and in at least one common cold coronavirus spike condition. CDR3 similarity was assessed by Levenshtein distance with the stringdist R package, and unrooted trees were built with ape in R 3.6.1. TCRdb limited this immuneACCESS table to in-frame rearrangements with V and J called. A share of clones is missing; checked studies link under half to unresolved V genes, and the rest is unexplained. D and trimming come from the DNA, and the V and J calls and clone size come from that table. The sample contains more than 20,000 clones, less than 80% of them found a single time. Approximately 3.5% of the sample belongs to the ten largest clones.

The data belong to a study of vaccination effects on CD4 cells after COVID-19 (dated by TCRdb to between 2021 and 2024). About the investigation overall: Each participant got two doses of an mRNA SARS-CoV-2 vaccine, either BNT162b2 or mRNA-1273. The study compared SARS-CoV-2 spike-specific CD4+ TCR repertoires before and after mRNA vaccination in COVID-19 convalescent patients and infection-naive vaccine recipients. The full study included some 10 COVID-19 convalescent patients and several SARS-CoV-2-naive healthy vaccine recipients. Cultures from other donors in the study were sequenced with the Oncomine TCR Beta short-read assay on an Illumina iSeq 100. The full study reports these points: Both infection-induced and vaccine-induced clones contracted markedly at late post-vaccination timepoints, which is consistent with waning T cell responses. In healthy vaccine recipients, vaccine-induced clones were almost all SARS-CoV-2 mono-reactive, with only 1 of 255 being cross-reactive with common cold coronaviruses. The study was limited by a small number of convalescent patients, and early post-infection timepoints were lacking.

To identify antigen-specific CD4+ T cell clonotypes by their expansion, the ViraFEST assay first stimulated PBMC with viral peptide pools and then applied TCR sequencing. After approximately eleven days of culture, CD4+ T cells were isolated with the EasySep CD4+ T cell isolation kit. The absence of prior SARS-CoV-2 infection in healthy vaccine recipients was confirmed by negative nucleocapsid antibodies before and after vaccination. Each well held some 1.9 million PBMC cultured in IMDM containing approximately 5.3% human AB serum, roughly 9.9 IU/ml IL-2 and gentamicin, along with around 11 ug/ml peptides. Half of the culture medium was replaced with fresh IL-2-containing medium on days 3 and 7. Unless noted otherwise, every peptide stimulation condition was grown in triplicate wells. Using Ficoll-Paque Plus gradient centrifugation, PBMC were separated from whole blood and then either used fresh or cryopreserved at -140C. The overlapping peptide pools covered the spike proteins of SARS-CoV-2 as well as those of the common cold coronaviruses HCoV-NL63, HCoV-OC43 and HCoV-229E. The QIAamp micro DNA kit was used to extract genomic DNA from the cultured CD4+ T cells.

Inclusive of the bounding cysteine and phenylalanine, the CDR3 is 14 residues long. This entry keeps only the CDR3 DNA: 42 bases, framed from base 1. CDR1 and CDR2, per the germline V gene (reference sequence), are LNHDA and SQIVND. Germline trimming amounts to 3 bases on V and 2 bases on J, with 3 as the count of junction bases outside the gene matches. This receptor was obtained from a human donor who received a COVID-19 vaccine. The rearrangement combines TRBV19 with TRBJ1-2, with TRBD1 matching 7 junction bases. The sequenced sample was CD4+ T cells from PBMCs cultured with SARS-CoV-2 spike peptides, obtained before COVID-19 vaccination. The sample's cell subset or site label, decoded: SARS-CoV-2 spike overlapping peptide pool stimulation. The CDR3 in this case is CASSIAGGNYGYTF. The DNA is TGTGCCAGTAGTATCGCAGGGGGAAACTATGGCTACACCTTC.